This is a list of T cell receptor beta chains from one sample in a study of blood T cell repertoires in COVID-19. Profiled with immunoSEQ multiplex PCR; TCRdb holds only in-frame clones, not every one. Of around 260,000 clones listed, roughly four fifths are singletons. Input material: PBMCs or T cells enriched from blood (not recorded which). These receptors were taken from a man aged 25-45 years with acute COVID-19. Each CDR3 is given with its conserved first and last residue. D genes are given only for firm matches. Size values are once, few and many counts, or a class for expanded clones, and some rows have none.

D gene	V gene	J gene	clone size	CDR3 protein	CDR3 DNA
TRBD1	TRBV6-5	TRBJ1-3	NA	CASSSDRVLGNTIYF	TGTGCCAGCAGTTCGGACAGGGTTTTGGGAAACACCATATATTTT
TRBD1	TRBV5-4	TRBJ1-2	NA	CASSLGDRGSNGYTF	TGTGCCAGCAGCTTGGGGGACAGGGGATCCAATGGCTACACCTTC
NA	TRBV6-2/TRBV6-3	TRBJ1-5	NA	CASSSPRGGNQPQHF	TGTGCCAGCAGTTCCCCCAGGGGAGGCAATCAGCCCCAGCATTTT
TRBD2	TRBV14	TRBJ2-5	NA	CASSQVKTSDHQETQYF	TGTGCCAGCAGCCAAGTGAAGACTAGCGACCACCAAGAGACCCAGTACTTC
NA	TRBV27	TRBJ1-6	NA	CASSLAGGGSSPLHF	TGTGCCAGCAGTTTAGCTGGGGGGGGAAGCTCACCCCTCCACTTT
TRBD1	TRBV20-1	TRBJ1-2	NA	CSASKTGRWGYTF	TGCAGTGCTAGTAAGACAGGGCGGTGGGGCTACACCTTC
NA	TRBV7-2	TRBJ1-3	few	CASSYQVSGNTIYF	TGTGCCAGCAGCTACCAGGTCTCTGGAAACACCATATATTTT
TRBD1	TRBV28	TRBJ1-2	once	CASGQGASGYTF	TGTGCCAGCGGGCAGGGGGCCTCTGGCTACACCTTC
NA	TRBV10-1	TRBJ2-2	NA	CASSRDLTGELFF	TGCGCCAGCAGTCGGGACTTAACCGGGGAGCTGTTTTTT
TRBD2	TRBV14	TRBJ2-1	NA	CASSHSGTSGRNEQFF	TGTGCCAGCAGCCATTCGGGGACTAGCGGGAGGAATGAGCAGTTCTTC
TRBD2	TRBV7-3	TRBJ2-2	NA	CASSFSGGNTGELFF	TGTGCCAGCAGCTTTAGCGGGGGGAACACCGGGGAGCTGTTTTTT
NA	TRBV24-1	TRBJ1-1	NA	CATSDPAQRGAFF	TGTGCCACCAGTGATCCGGCCCAGCGAGGAGCTTTCTTT
NA	TRBV3-1/TRBV3-2	TRBJ2-1	NA	CASSQVVSGKEQFF	TGTGCCAGCAGCCAAGTTGTATCGGGAAAAGAGCAGTTCTTC
NA	TRBV11-3	TRBJ2-1	few	CASSPIALHEQFF	TGTGCCAGCAGCCCGATAGCGCTCCATGAGCAGTTCTTC
TRBD1	TRBV19	TRBJ1-1	NA	CASSVQGATEAFF	TGTGCCAGTAGTGTACAGGGGGCTACTGAAGCTTTCTTT
TRBD1	TRBV5-1	TRBJ1-6	NA	CASSLEDRDSPLHF	TGTGCCAGCAGCTTGGAGGACAGGGATTCACCCCTCCACTTT
TRBD1	TRBV7-9	TRBJ1-1	NA	CASSPGGEAFF	TGTGCCAGCAGTCCAGGGGGCGAAGCTTTCTTT
NA	TRBV5-4	TRBJ1-1	few	CASSSTGNTEAFF	TGTGCCAGCAGCTCAACAGGGAACACTGAAGCTTTCTTT
NA	TRBV19	TRBJ1-1	NA	CAIRARDEAFF	TGTGCCATTCGGGCGCGGGATGAAGCTTTCTTT
NA	TRBV6-5	TRBJ2-1	NA	CASTPGSSYNEQFF	TGTGCCAGCACTCCAGGAAGCTCCTACAATGAGCAGTTCTTC
NA	TRBV7-2	TRBJ2-5	NA	CASSLARLDSQYF	TGTGCCAGCAGCTTAGCGCGGCTAGATTCCCAGTACTTC
TRBD1	TRBV24-1	TRBJ1-2	few	CATSDPKTGMGEARGYTF	TGTGCCACCAGTGATCCTAAGACAGGGATGGGAGAGGCTCGTGGCTACACCTTC
TRBD1	TRBV9	TRBJ1-2	NA	CASSATGGSGYTF	TGTGCCAGCAGCGCCACAGGGGGTAGCGGCTACACCTTC
NA	TRBV7-9	TRBJ1-2	NA	CASSSGGSYTF	TGTGCCAGCAGCTCTGGGGGGAGCTACACCTTC
NA	TRBV7-2	TRBJ1-2	NA	CASSLGRQGNGYTF	TGTGCCAGCAGCTTAGGACGTCAGGGTAATGGCTACACCTTC
NA	TRBV7-6	TRBJ1-3	many	CASSLEAGGGNSGNTIYF	TGTGCCAGCAGCTTAGAGGCTGGCGGGGGAAACTCTGGAAACACCATATATTTT
TRBD1	TRBV29-1	TRBJ1-2	NA	CSVVSGTGGRGYTF	TGCAGCGTTGTTTCGGGGACAGGGGGCAGGGGCTACACCTTC
TRBD1	TRBV6-5	TRBJ1-3	once	CASSSAQGNGNTIYF	TGTGCCAGCAGTTCCGCACAGGGGAACGGAAACACCATATATTTT
NA	TRBV27	TRBJ2-5	NA	CASSLGSMKTQYF	TGTGCCAGCAGTTTGGGCTCCATGAAGACCCAGTACTTC
TRBD2	TRBV2	TRBJ2-5	few	CARTKSGGADETQYF	TGTGCCAGAACCAAAAGCGGGGGAGCGGATGAGACCCAGTACTTC
NA	TRBV5-1	TRBJ2-5	NA	CASSIKETQYF	TGCGCCAGCAGCATAAAAGAGACCCAGTACTTC
TRBD2	TRBV7-3	TRBJ2-3	NA	CASGVAGPDTQYF	TGTGCGAGTGGGGTAGCGGGACCAGATACGCAGTATTTT
NA	TRBV28	TRBJ1-6	NA	CASRTLNQGINSPLHF	TGTGCCAGCAGGACTCTCAATCAGGGGATTAATTCACCCCTCCACTTT
NA	TRBV15	TRBJ1-5	NA	CATSSLGGWSNQPQHF	TGTGCCACCAGCAGCCTCGGGGGTTGGAGCAATCAGCCCCAGCATTTT
TRBD1	TRBV19	TRBJ2-3	NA	CASSPRGTGGTDTQYF	TGTGCCAGTAGCCCCCGGGGGACAGGGGGTACAGATACGCAGTATTTT
NA	TRBV21-1	TRBJ2-5	NA	CARDRVETQYF	TGTGCCAGGGACAGGGTGGAGACCCAGTACTTC
NA	TRBV6-4	TRBJ2-3	NA	CASSDGWQGRLDTQYF	TGTGCCAGCAGTGACGGGTGGCAGGGTAGGTTGGATACGCAGTATTTT